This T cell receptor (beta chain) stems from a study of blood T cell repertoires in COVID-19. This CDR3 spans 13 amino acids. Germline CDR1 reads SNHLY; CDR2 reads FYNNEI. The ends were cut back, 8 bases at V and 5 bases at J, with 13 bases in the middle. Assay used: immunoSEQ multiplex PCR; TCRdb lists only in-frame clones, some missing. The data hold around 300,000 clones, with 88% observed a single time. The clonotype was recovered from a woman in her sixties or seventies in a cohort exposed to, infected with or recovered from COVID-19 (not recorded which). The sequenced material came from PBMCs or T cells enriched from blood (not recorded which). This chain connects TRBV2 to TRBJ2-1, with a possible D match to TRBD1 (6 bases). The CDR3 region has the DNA TGTGCCAGCGGGTTTCGGACAGACAATGAGCAGTTCTTC. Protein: CASGFRTDNEQFF. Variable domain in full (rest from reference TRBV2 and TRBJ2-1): EPEVTQTPSHQVTQMGQEVILRCVPISNHLYFYWYRQILGQKVEFLVSFYNNEISEKSEIFDDQFSVERPDGSNFTLKIRSTKLEDSAMYFCASGFRTDNEQFFGPGTRLTVL.